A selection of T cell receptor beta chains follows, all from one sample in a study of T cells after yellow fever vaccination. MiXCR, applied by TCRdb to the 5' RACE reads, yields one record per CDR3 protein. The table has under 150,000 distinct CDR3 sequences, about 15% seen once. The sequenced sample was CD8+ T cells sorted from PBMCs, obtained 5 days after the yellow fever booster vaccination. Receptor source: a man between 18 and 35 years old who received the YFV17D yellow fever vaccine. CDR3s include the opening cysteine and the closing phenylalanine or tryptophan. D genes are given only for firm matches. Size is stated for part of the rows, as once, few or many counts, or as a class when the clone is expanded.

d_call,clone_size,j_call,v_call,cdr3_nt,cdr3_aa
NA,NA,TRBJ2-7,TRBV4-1,TGCGCCAGCAGCCACGAAGTCGGGCTAACCTACGAGCAGTACTTC,CASSHEVGLTYEQYF
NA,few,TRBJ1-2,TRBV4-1,TGCGCCAGCAGCCAAGAGCGACAGGTGGCGGCCGGCTACACCTTC,CASSQERQVAAGYTF
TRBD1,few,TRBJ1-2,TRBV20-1,TGCAGTGCTATAAAGACAGGGGGCGAAGCTAACTATGGCTACACCTTC,CSAIKTGGEANYGYTF
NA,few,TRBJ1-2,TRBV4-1,TGCGCCAGCAGCCAGGACTCCCGAGGGGACTATGGCTACACCTTC,CASSQDSRGDYGYTF
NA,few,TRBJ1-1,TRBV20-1,TGCAGTGCTAGGCCTGCCAGGAACACTGAAGCTTTCTTT,CSARPARNTEAFF
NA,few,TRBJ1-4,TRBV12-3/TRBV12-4,TGTGCCAGCAGTTTCCTGGCCGGGGGCGAGGAACTGTTTTTT,CASSFLAGGEELFF
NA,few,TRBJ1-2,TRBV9,TGTGCCAGCGTTGCGAGGGAGCCTTCCGAGGGCTATGGCTACACCTTC,CASVAREPSEGYGYTF
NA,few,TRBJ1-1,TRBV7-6,TGTGCCAGCAGCTTAGCGGTGGGGACTGACACTGAAGCTTTCTTT,CASSLAVGTDTEAFF
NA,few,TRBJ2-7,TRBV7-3,TGTGCCAGCTGTTCGGGGGCCGAGCAGTACTTC,CASCSGAEQYF
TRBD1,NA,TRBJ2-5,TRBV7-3,TGTGCCAGCAGCTTAGGGACCCAGGGGGAAGAGACCCAGTACTTC,CASSLGTQGEETQYF
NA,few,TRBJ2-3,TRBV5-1,TGCGCCAGCAGCTACCGGGGCCGGGGCCCAGATACGCAGTATTTT,CASSYRGRGPDTQYF